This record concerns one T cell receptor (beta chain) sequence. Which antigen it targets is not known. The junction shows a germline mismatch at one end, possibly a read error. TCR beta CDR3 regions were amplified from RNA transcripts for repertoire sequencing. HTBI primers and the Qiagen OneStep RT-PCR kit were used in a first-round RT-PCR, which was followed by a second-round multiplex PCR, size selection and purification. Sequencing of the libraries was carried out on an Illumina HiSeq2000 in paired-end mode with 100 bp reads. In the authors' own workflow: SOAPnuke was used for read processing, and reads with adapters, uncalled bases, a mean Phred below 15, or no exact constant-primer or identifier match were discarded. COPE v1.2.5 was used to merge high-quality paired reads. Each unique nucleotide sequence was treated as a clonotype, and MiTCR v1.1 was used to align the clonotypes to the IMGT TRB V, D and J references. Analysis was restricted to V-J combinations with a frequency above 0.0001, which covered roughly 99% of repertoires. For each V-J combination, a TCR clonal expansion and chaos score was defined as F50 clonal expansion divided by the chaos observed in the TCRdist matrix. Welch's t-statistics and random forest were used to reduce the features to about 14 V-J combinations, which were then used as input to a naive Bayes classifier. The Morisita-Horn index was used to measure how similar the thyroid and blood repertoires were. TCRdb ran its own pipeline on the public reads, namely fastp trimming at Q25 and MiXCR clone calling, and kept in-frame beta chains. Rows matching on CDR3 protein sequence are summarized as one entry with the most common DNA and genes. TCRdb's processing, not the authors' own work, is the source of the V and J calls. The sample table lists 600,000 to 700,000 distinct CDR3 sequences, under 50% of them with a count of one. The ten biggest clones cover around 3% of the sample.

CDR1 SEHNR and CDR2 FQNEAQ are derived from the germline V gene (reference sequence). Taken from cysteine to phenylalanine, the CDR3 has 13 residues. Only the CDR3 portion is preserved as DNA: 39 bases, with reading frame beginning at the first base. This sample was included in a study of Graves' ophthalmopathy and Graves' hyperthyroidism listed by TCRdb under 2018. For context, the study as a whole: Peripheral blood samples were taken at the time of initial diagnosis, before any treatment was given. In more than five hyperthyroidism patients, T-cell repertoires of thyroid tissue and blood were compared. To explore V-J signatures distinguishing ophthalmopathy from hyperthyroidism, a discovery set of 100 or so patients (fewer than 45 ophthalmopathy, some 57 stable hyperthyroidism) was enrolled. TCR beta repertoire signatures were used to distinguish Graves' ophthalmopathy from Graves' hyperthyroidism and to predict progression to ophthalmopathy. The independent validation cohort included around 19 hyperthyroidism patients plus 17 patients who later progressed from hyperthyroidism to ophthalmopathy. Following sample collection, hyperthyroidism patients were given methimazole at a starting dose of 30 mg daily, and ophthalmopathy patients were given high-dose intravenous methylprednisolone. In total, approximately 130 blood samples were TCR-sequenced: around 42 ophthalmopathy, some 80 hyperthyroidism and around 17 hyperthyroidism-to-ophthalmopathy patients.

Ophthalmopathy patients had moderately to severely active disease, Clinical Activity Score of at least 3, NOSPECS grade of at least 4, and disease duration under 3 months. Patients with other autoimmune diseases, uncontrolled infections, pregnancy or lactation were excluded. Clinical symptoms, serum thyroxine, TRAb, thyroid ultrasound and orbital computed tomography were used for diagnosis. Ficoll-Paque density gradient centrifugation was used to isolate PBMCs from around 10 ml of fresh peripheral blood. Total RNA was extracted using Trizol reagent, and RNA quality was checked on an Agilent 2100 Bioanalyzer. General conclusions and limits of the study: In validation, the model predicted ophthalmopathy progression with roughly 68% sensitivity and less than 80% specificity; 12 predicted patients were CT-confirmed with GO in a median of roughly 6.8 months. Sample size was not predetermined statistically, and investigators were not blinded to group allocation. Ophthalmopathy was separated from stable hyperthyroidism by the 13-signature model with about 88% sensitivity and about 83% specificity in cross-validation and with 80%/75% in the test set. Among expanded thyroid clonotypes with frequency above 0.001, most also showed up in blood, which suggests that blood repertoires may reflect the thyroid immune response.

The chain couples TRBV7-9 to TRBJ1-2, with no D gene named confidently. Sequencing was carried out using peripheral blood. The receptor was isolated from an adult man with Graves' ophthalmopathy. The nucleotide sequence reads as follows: TGTACCAGCAGCTTAGGAGACATCAGTGGCTACACCTTC. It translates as CTSSLGDISGYTF. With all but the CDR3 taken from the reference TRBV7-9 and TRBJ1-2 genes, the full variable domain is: DTGVSQNPRHKITKRGQNVTFRCDPISEHNRLYWYRQTLGQGPEFLTYFQNEAQLEKSRLLSDRFSAERPKGSFSTLEIQRTEQGDSAMYLCTSSLGDISGYTFGSGTRLTVV.